The next 18 T cell receptor beta chains were all read from a single sample in a study of cytomegalovirus exposure and HLA in healthy donors. Use of 60 Vbeta and 13 Jbeta primers characterized the PCR. Method: immunoSEQ multiplex PCR; TCRdb's copy keeps in-frame clones and lacks some. The profile shows around 150,000 clones, roughly 63% of them singletons. The sequencing input was PBMCs. Receptors originate from a woman aged 55-75 years in good health and CMV-seropositive.

The chain links TRBV15 to TRBJ2-2; 8 bases fit TRBD2. CDR3 length equals 17 residues. After removal of 5 bases from V and 1 base from J, the junction contained 9 bases not matched to a gene. Germline CDR1 LNHNV, CDR2 YYDKDF (reference sequence). CDR3 nucleotides: TGTGCCACCAGCGACGGGGAGCGGGAGAGGAACACCGGGGAGCTGTTTTTT. Amino acid sequence: CATSDGERERNTGELFF.

The sample holds one count of this clone. V and J are TRBV9 and TRBJ2-1; D perhaps matches TRBD1 (5 bases). The length of the CDR3 is 15 residues. CDR1 is SGDLS and CDR2 is YYNGEE in the germline V gene. The V and J ends lost 0 bases and 6 bases respectively, with 13 bases between them. The CDR3 region is CASSVERQSINEQFF. DNA for the CDR3: TGTGCCAGCAGCGTAGAAAGACAGTCTATCAATGAGCAGTTCTTC.

The chain uses TRBV7-8 and TRBJ1-1; tentative D call: TRBD1 (5 bases). This CDR3 has 16 amino acids. With 4 bases removed from V and 0 bases from J, the gap between germline ends came to 15 bases. In germline, CDR1 is SGHVS, CDR2 FQNEAQ. CDR3 DNA sequence: TGTGCCAGCAGCTCGAGGTCGGGACTCATGAACACTGAAGCTTTCTTT. Amino acid sequence: CASSSRSGLMNTEAFF.

The V call is TRBV6-5, the J call TRBJ2-7; D is perhaps TRBD1 (5 bases). Germline CDR1 MNHEY, CDR2 SVGAGI. The CDR3 runs 15 residues. The V and J ends lost 6 bases and 3 bases respectively, with 18 bases between them. The CDR3 nucleotides are TGTGCCAGCAGATCGTCCGTTGGACAACACTACGAGCAGTACTTC. Its translation: CASRSSVGQHYEQYF.

This sequence joins TRBV11-2 and TRBJ2-5, with 10 nucleotides matching TRBD2. Germline values: CDR1 SGHAT, CDR2 FQNNGV. This CDR3 spans 14 amino acids. Germline trimming cut 5 bases from V and 5 bases from J; bases unmatched to any gene: 5. The CDR3 DNA sequence: TGTGCCAGCAGCATACTAGCGGGGAGGGAGACCCAGTACTTC. As protein: CASSILAGRETQYF. Full variable domain (missing parts from reference TRBV11-2 and TRBJ2-5): EAGVAQSPRYKIIEKRQSVAFWCNPISGHATLYWYQQILGQGPKLLIQFQNNGVVDDSQLPKDRFSAERLKGVDSTLKIQPAKLEDSAVYLCASSILAGRETQYFGPGTRLLVL.

This sequence joins TRBV9 and TRBJ2-5; 10 positions agree with TRBD2. The end of the DNA aligns better with TRBJ2-7, so the J call may be wrong. The CDR3 runs to 15 residues. Germline-derived CDR1 and CDR2 are SGDLS and YYNGEE. The CDR3, as DNA: TGTGCCAGCAGCGTAGGGCTAGCGGGAGACTACGAGCAGTACTTC. Translating it yields CASSVGLAGDYEQYF.

The chain links TRBV7-9 to TRBJ2-5; possibly TRBD2 for D (6 bases). Germline V lookup: CDR1 SEHNR, CDR2 FQNEAQ (reference sequence). This CDR3 is 14 amino acids long. Trimming took 1 base from V and 3 from J, leaving 9 bases between them. The CDR3 DNA sequence: TGTGCCAGCAGCTTAGGCCAGCGGGAAGAGACCCAGTACTTC. Its translation: CASSLGQREETQYF.

The chain joins TRBV5-1 to TRBJ2-1; 8 nucleotides align to TRBD2. Germline V gene data show CDR1 as SGHRS and CDR2 as YFSETQ. Germline trimming cut 5 bases from V and 7 bases from J; bases unmatched to any gene: 17. The CDR3 covers 17 residues. The CDR3 DNA sequence: TGCGCCAGCAGGGAAACGACTAGCGCGGGATCAGGAAATGAGCAGTTCTTC. This translates into CASRETTSAGSGNEQFF.

J is TRBJ1-2 and V is TRBV10-3; 11 bases are shared with TRBD1. Germline assignment: CDR1 ENHRY and CDR2 SYGVKD. V lost 10 bases and J lost 8; bases outside the gene matches: 6. The CDR3 loop spans 12 amino acids. CDR3 coding DNA: TGTGCCACGCGGACAGGGGGCGAGGGCTACACCTTC. It codes for CATRTGGEGYTF.

This chain uses TRBV28 with TRBJ2-2; 11 bases are shared with TRBD2. After removal of 4 bases from V and 6 bases from J, the junction contained 16 bases not matched to a gene. The CDR3 has 19 residues. The germline V gene encodes CDR1 MDHEN and CDR2 SYDVKM. CDR3 DNA sequence: TGTGCCAGCAGTTCCCTCGTACTAGCGGGAGAAGAAGGTGCCGGGGAGCTGTTTTTT. Translating gives CASSSLVLAGEEGAGELFF.

This clone was recorded a few times. The chain links TRBV6-6 to TRBJ2-1, with TRBD1 as a possible D gene (5 bases). The CDR3 is 13 residues long. V lost 9 bases, J lost 2 bases, and 11 bases lay in between. From germline, CDR1 is MNHNY and CDR2 SVGAGI (reference sequence). This chain's CDR3 is CASAGSAYNEQFF. For the CDR3, the DNA is TGTGCCAGTGCAGGGTCAGCCTACAATGAGCAGTTCTTC.

Only one count was recorded for this clone. The V call is TRBV28, the J call TRBJ2-1; 10 bases match TRBD1. The CDR3 consists of 17 residues. Germline CDR1 MDHEN, CDR2 SYDVKM. V lost 5 bases and J lost 4; bases outside the gene matches: 11. The CDR3 loop is CASSPRTGGRWYNEQFF. The CDR3 bases are TGTGCCAGCAGTCCTCGGACAGGGGGGAGGTGGTACAATGAGCAGTTCTTC.

The V and J genes are TRBV6-1 and TRBJ2-6; TRBD1 is a possible D gene (6 bases). From germline, CDR1 is MNHNS and CDR2 SASEGT. This CDR3 comprises 15 residues. The V and J ends lost 7 bases and 1 base respectively, with 11 bases between them. The CDR3 DNA reads TGTGCCAGCACTCAAAGGGGGTCTGGGGCCAACGTCCTGACTTTC. It yields the protein CASTQRGSGANVLTF.

There are a few counts of this clone. The gene calls are TRBV5-1 and TRBJ2-3; 8 bases are a match to TRBD2. V lost 0 bases, J lost 3 bases, and 3 bases stayed unmatched. The CDR3 has 15 residues. Looked up from germline, CDR1 is SGHRS and CDR2 is YFSETQ. This CDR3 reads CASSLGGGRTDTQYF. Written as DNA, the CDR3 is TGCGCCAGCAGCTTGGGTGGCGGGAGGACAGATACGCAGTATTTT.

The chain recombines TRBV5-1 with TRBJ1-1; D ambiguous. From germline, CDR1 is SGHRS and CDR2 YFSETQ. The CDR3 runs 11 residues. The germline V and J ends were trimmed by 5 bases and 5 bases, with 7 bases remaining between them. The CDR3 loop is CASRGGTEAFF. In DNA, the CDR3 is TGCGCCAGCAGGGGAGGTACTGAAGCTTTCTTT. Full variable domain (outside the CDR3, taken from reference TRBV5-1 and TRBJ1-1): KAGVTQTPRYLIKTRGQQVTLSCSPISGHRSVSWYQQTPGQGLQFLFEYFSETQRNKGNFPGRFSGRQFSNSRSEMNVSTLELGDSALYLCASRGGTEAFFGQGTRLTVV.

This sequence joins TRBV30 and TRBJ2-5; 11 bases agree with TRBD2. Germline loops: CDR1 GTSNPN, CDR2 SVGIG (reference sequence). CDR3 length: 14 amino acids. V was clipped by 5 bases and J by 1 base; unmatched bases: 3. Here the CDR3 reads CAWRLAGRQETQYF. CDR3 nucleotide sequence: TGTGCCTGGCGACTAGCGGGACGCCAAGAGACCCAGTACTTC.

This sequence joins TRBV5-1 and TRBJ2-7; 11 bases line up with TRBD2. Germline V gene data show CDR1 as SGHRS and CDR2 as YFSETQ. Trimming removed 3 bases from V and 3 bases from J; junction bases left unmatched: 8. The CDR3 covers 16 residues. The CDR3, as DNA: TGCGCCAGCAGCTCAGGGACTAGCGGCAACCTCTACGAGCAGTACTTC. Protein: CASSSGTSGNLYEQYF.

V and J are TRBV4-1 and TRBJ2-5; TRBD2 agrees at 13 bases. The DNA end is a closer match to TRBJ2-7, so the J assignment may be wrong. Germline V gene lookup returns CDR1 MGHRA and CDR2 YSYEKL. The CDR3 contains 17 residues. The CDR3 sequence is CASSPQTGTSGTYEQYF. DNA for the CDR3: TGCGCCAGCAGCCCTCAAACTGGGACTAGCGGGACCTACGAGCAGTACTTC.